The 30 T cell receptor beta chains listed next were all sequenced from one sample in a study of T cells in Graves' hyperthyroidism and ophthalmopathy. Amplification of TCR beta CDR3 regions used RNA as the template. During a first-round RT-PCR of the TCR CDR3, the HTBI primer set was used. In TCRdb, the multiplex PCR reads were re-called with MiXCR into one record per CDR3 protein. The sample carries hundreds of thousands of distinct CDR3 sequences, roughly 20% recorded once. Sequenced material: blood. All receptors derive from a young man with Graves' ophthalmopathy.

Ten or more counts support this clonotype. This chain connects TRBV7-2 to TRBJ2-3; D is possibly TRBD2 (5 bases). CDR1 is SGHTA, CDR2 FQGNSA, per germline. The CDR3 is made up of 13 amino acids. The V end lost 1 base, the J end lost 4 bases, and 6 bases lay between the germline ends. This CDR3 reads CASSLGGSDTQYF. CDR3 DNA sequence: TGTGCCAGCAGCTTAGGAGGGTCAGATACGCAGTATTTT.

This clonotype was picked up many times. The genes are TRBV6-1 and TRBJ1-1; D is undetermined. CDR3 length equals 13 residues. Germline CDR1 is MNHNS and CDR2 is SASEGT. Between the trimmed V and J ends, which lost 8 bases and 0 bases, there was a span of 10 bases. CDR3 coding DNA: TGTGCCAGCCCTGGAGGCATGAACACTGAAGCTTTCTTT. Its protein is CASPGGMNTEAFF.

CDR3 region: CASQSGRGSTDTQYF. CDR3 sequence (DNA): TGTGCCAGCCAGAGCGGGAGAGGTAGTACAGATACGCAGTATTTT. The chain is built from TRBV28 and TRBJ2-3; 8 bases fit TRBD2. Germline CDR1 is MDHEN and CDR2 is SYDVKM. This CDR3 contains 15 residues. Trimming cost V 8 bases and J 3 bases; bases outside gene matches: 10.

On this clonotype: This may come from a read error, since a much larger clone is one base off. The chain employs TRBV12-3 or TRBV12-4 and TRBJ2-5; possible D gene TRBD2, 6 bases. Trimming pared 6 bases from V and 5 bases from J, leaving 7 bases between. This CDR3 spans 11 amino acids. CDR3: CASRGRETQYF. CDR3 sequence (DNA): TGTGCCAGCAGGGGGAGGGAGACCCAGTACTTC.

Ten or more counts support this clonotype. The CDR3 region has the DNA TGTGCCAGCTCACCCTCAGGGCAGGCTTACGAGCAGTACTTC. This codes for CASSPSGQAYEQYF. The J gene is TRBJ2-7, the V gene TRBV18; D may be TRBD1 (5 bases). This CDR3 has 14 residues. Germline V gives CDR1 KGHSH, CDR2 LQKENI. V lost 3 bases and J 4 bases, leaving 13 bases between the germline ends. Drawing the rest from reference TRBV18 and TRBJ2-7, the complete variable domain is NAGVMQNPRHLVRRRGQEARLRCSPMKGHSHVYWYRQLPEEGLKFMVYLQKENIIDESGMPKERFSAEFPKEGPSILRIQQVVRGDSAAYFCASSPSGQAYEQYFGPGTRLTVT.

This clonotype was counted ten times or more. The chain couples TRBV11-1 to TRBJ1-1; D call uncertain. The germline V gene has CDR1 SGHAT and CDR2 FQDESV (reference sequence). V was trimmed by 5 bases and J by 2 bases, leaving 12 bases between them. The CDR3 consists of 14 residues. The CDR3 region is CASSERRGNTEAFF. As DNA, the CDR3 is TGTGCCAGCAGCGAAAGACGCGGAAACACTGAAGCTTTCTTT.

This clonotype was seen only a few times. The chain is built from TRBV3-1 and TRBJ2-3; the match to TRBD2 covers 11 bases. Germline loops: CDR1 LGHDT, CDR2 YNNKEL (reference sequence). The CDR3 loop spans 17 amino acids. V was pared by 0 bases and J by 0 bases, with 2 bases of the junction left unmatched. CDR3 nucleotides: TGTGCCAGCAGCCAAGAAGGGACTAGCGGAAGCACAGATACGCAGTATTTT. This sequence encodes CASSQEGTSGSTDTQYF.

This chain joins TRBV6-1 and TRBJ2-7; D is uncertain. The CDR3 contains 13 residues. Germline CDR1 is MNHNS and CDR2 is SASEGT. V was clipped by 4 bases and J by 7 bases, with 14 bases between them. CDR3 loop: CASSGPNFGEQYF. The DNA of the CDR3 is TGTGCCAGCAGTGGGCCTAACTTTGGGGAGCAGTACTTC.

Ten or more counts support this clonotype. The J gene is TRBJ2-7, the V gene TRBV28; 9 nucleotides match TRBD2. CDR3 length: 19 residues. V shed 6 bases and J 0 bases; nucleotides not matched to a gene: 18. The V gene's germline CDR1 is MDHEN and CDR2 SYDVKM. The CDR3 DNA is TGTGCCAGCAGCGTCCGGTTTAGGGATAGCGGGAGAGACTCCTACGAGCAGTACTTC. Translated: CASSVRFRDSGRDSYEQYF. The entire variable domain, with the rest obtained from reference TRBV28 and TRBJ2-7, is as follows: DVKVTQSSRYLVKRTGEKVFLECVQDMDHENMFWYRQDPGLGLRLIYFSYDVKMKEKGDIPEGYSVSREKKERFSLILESASTNQTSMYLCASSVRFRDSGRDSYEQYFGPGTRLTVT.

The CDR3 nucleotides are TGTGCCACCAGCTTCCCGGGACTAGCGGGAGGACGTACGCAGTATTTT. This translates into CATSFPGLAGGRTQYF. The chain employs TRBV24-1 and TRBJ2-3; 15 bases agree with TRBD2. V dropped 7 bases and J dropped 8; count of bases not matched to a gene: 9. Germline CDR1 is KGHDR and CDR2 is SFDVKD. The CDR3 is 16 amino acids.

The chain couples TRBV28 to TRBJ1-2; TRBD1 matches at 7 bases. The V gene end was trimmed by 4 bases and the J gene end by 8 bases; junction bases not matched to a gene: 13. Germline assignment: CDR1 MDHEN and CDR2 SYDVKM. This CDR3 has 15 residues. CDR3 nucleotide sequence: TGTGCCAGCAGTTCTCCCTCCAGGGGGTTACGGGGCTACACCTTC. Its translation is CASSSPSRGLRGYTF.

This clonotype was counted ten times or more. The chain employs TRBV5-1 and TRBJ2-7; possible D gene TRBD1, 5 bases. Trimming removed 4 bases at V and 5 bases at J, with 19 bases between. The CDR3 has 15 residues. The V gene's germline CDR1 is SGHRS and CDR2 YFSETQ. The CDR3 is CASSLSAGIRNEQYF. DNA for the CDR3: TGCGCCAGCAGCCTGTCAGCAGGGATAAGGAACGAGCAGTACTTC.

This clonotype has a handful of counts. The rearrangement joins TRBV6-2 or TRBV6-3 to TRBJ1-4, with a tentative D call TRBD1 (5 bases). From germline, CDR1 is MNHEY and CDR2 SVGEGT. The V and J ends lost 5 bases and 8 bases respectively, with 9 bases between them. This CDR3 has 12 amino acids. The CDR3 sequence: CASSGGSEKLFF. CDR3 in DNA: TGTGCCAGCAGTGGGGGGAGCGAAAAACTGTTTTTT.

This clonotype was detected a few times. This rearrangement joins TRBV6-5 to TRBJ1-5; TRBD1 matches at 8 bases. The CDR3 is 17 residues long. V lost 2 bases, J lost 4 bases, and 10 bases stayed unmatched. Germline CDR1 reads MNHEY; CDR2 reads SVGAGI. CDR3 sequence reads: CASSYRTGRRSNQPQHF. The CDR3 nucleotides read TGTGCCAGCAGTTACCGGACAGGGCGACGGAGTAATCAGCCCCAGCATTTT.

This clonotype was seen only a few times. The chain joins TRBV6-5 to TRBJ2-7, with TRBD1 as a possible D gene (6 bases). Trimming left V 1 base short and J 3 bases short, with 25 bases between. The CDR3 extends over 19 amino acids. Looked up from germline, CDR1 is MNHEY and CDR2 is SVGAGI. For the CDR3, the DNA is TGTGCCAGCAGTTACTGGGGGCCCACCGGGCCAATCCCAGACTACGAGCAGTACTTC. As protein: CASSYWGPTGPIPDYEQYF.

The V call is TRBV4-1, the J call TRBJ1-4, with D unresolved. V dropped 1 base and J dropped 8 bases, with 14 bases sitting between them. The CDR3 loop spans 15 amino acids. Germline V gene sequence: CDR1 MGHRA, CDR2 YSYEKL. The CDR3 DNA is TGCGCCAGCAGCCAAGCAGGAAGGGATGGGGAAAAACTGTTTTTT. The encoded protein is CASSQAGRDGEKLFF.

V and J are TRBV20-1 and TRBJ2-2; 10 bases map to TRBD2. The trim removed 2 bases at V and 1 base at J, leaving 4 bases unmatched. CDR1 and CDR2 (germline): DFQATT, SNEGSKA (reference sequence). The CDR3 extends over 16 amino acids. The CDR3 spells CSARPIAGGNTGELFF. In DNA form, the CDR3 reads TGCAGTGCTAGACCCATAGCGGGGGGGAACACCGGGGAGCTGTTTTTT.

The V and J genes are TRBV5-5 and TRBJ1-6, with TRBD1 as a possible D gene (5 bases). The CDR3 covers 15 residues. CDR1 SGHKS and CDR2 YYEKEE come from the germline V gene (reference sequence). V was cut by 4 bases and J by 4 bases, with 12 bases left in between. CDR3 sequence (DNA): TGTGCCAGCAGCCCTGCTCGGGGGTATAATTCACCCCTCCACTTT. Its protein is CASSPARGYNSPLHF.

This rearrangement joins TRBV9 to TRBJ2-7; D uncertain. CDR3 length equals 15 residues. V gave up 5 bases and J gave up 1 base, with 16 bases separating them. Germline-derived CDR1 and CDR2 are SGDLS and YYNGEE. In nucleotides, the CDR3 is TGTGCCAGCAGTTATCGAAGCCACTCATCCTACGAGCAGTACTTC. Translating gives CASSYRSHSSYEQYF.

The chain's CDR3 is CASSSRTGDQETQYF. The CDR3 nucleotides read TGTGCCAGTAGTTCTCGGACAGGGGACCAAGAGACCCAGTACTTC. The chain recombines TRBV19 with TRBJ2-5, with 9 bases fitting TRBD1. Trimming took 5 bases from V and 0 from J; bases not matched to a gene: 4. In germline, CDR1 is LNHDA, CDR2 SQIVND (reference sequence). CDR3 size: 15 residues. Full variable domain (rest looked up from reference TRBV19 and TRBJ2-5): DGGITQSPKYLFRKEGQNVTLSCEQNLNHDAMYWYRQDPGQGLRLIYYSQIVNDFQKGDIAEGYSVSREKKESFPLTVTSAQKNPTAFYLCASSSRTGDQETQYFGPGTRLLVL.

This clonotype was seen only a few times. The V and J genes are TRBV7-9 and TRBJ2-7; 10 bases line up with TRBD1. The V gene's germline CDR1 is SEHNR and CDR2 FQNEAQ (reference sequence). V dropped 1 base and J dropped 4; count of bases not matched to a gene: 10. The length of the CDR3 is 17 residues. The CDR3 DNA follows: TGTGCCAGCAGCTTAGAGGCCCCCGGGACAGGGGTTTACGAGCAGTACTTC. Its protein is CASSLEAPGTGVYEQYF.

This clonotype was observed a few times. J is TRBJ1-1 and V is TRBV28, with a possible D match to TRBD1 (5 bases). Germline loops: CDR1 MDHEN, CDR2 SYDVKM. Trimming left V 3 bases short and J 0 bases short, with 11 bases between. This CDR3 contains 15 residues. CDR3 DNA sequence: TGTGCCAGCAGTTTGAGACAGACAATGAACACTGAAGCTTTCTTT. Amino acids: CASSLRQTMNTEAFF.

This clonotype was observed a few times. An end of the junction differs from the germline gene, which may be a read error. V usage is TRBV7-9 and J usage is TRBJ2-1, with 11 bases aligning to TRBD2. There are 17 residues in the CDR3. Per the germline V gene, CDR1 is SEHNR and CDR2 is FQNEAQ (reference sequence). The CDR3 reads CASSPGELAGVYNEQFF. The CDR3 DNA reads as TGTGCTAGCAGCCCCGGTGAACTAGCGGGAGTTTACAATGAGCAGTTCTTC.

This chain uses TRBV4-3 with TRBJ2-1; D is perhaps TRBD2 (5 bases). V was cut by 1 base and J by 3 bases, with 10 bases left in between. The length of the CDR3 is 15 residues. Germline V lookup: CDR1 LGHNA, CDR2 YSLEER. The CDR3 region has the DNA TGCGCCAGCAGCCAAGCTGACCGGGACTACAATGAGCAGTTCTTC. Its protein is CASSQADRDYNEQFF.

This clonotype was detected many times. The chain joins TRBV18 to TRBJ1-1; TRBD1 aligns across 8 bases. This CDR3 is built from 14 residues. J lost 3 bases, V lost 4 bases, and 4 bases had no gene match. The germline gives CDR1 KGHSH, CDR2 LQKENI. CDR3 coding DNA: TGTGCCAGCTCACTGGGGACAGGAGACACTGAAGCTTTCTTT. It yields the protein CASSLGTGDTEAFF. Based on the CDR3 plus reference TRBV18 and TRBJ1-1, the full variable domain is NAGVMQNPRHLVRRRGQEARLRCSPMKGHSHVYWYRQLPEEGLKFMVYLQKENIIDESGMPKERFSAEFPKEGPSILRIQQVVRGDSAAYFCASSLGTGDTEAFFGQGTRLTVV.

The chain has TRBV6-1 and TRBJ1-1; D is uncertain. Between the trimmed V and J ends, which lost 6 bases and 0 bases, there was a span of 14 bases. The CDR3 loop spans 15 amino acids. Germline CDR1 and CDR2: MNHNS and SASEGT. CDR3 bases: TGTGCCAGCAGAGCACATACAGCTATGAACACTGAAGCTTTCTTT. Its protein is CASRAHTAMNTEAFF.

This clonotype was counted between two and nine times. An end of the junction does not agree with germline; a read error may underlie this. The genes are TRBV6-1 and TRBJ1-1; D might be TRBD1 (5 bases). CDR1 is MNHNS and CDR2 is SASEGT in the germline V gene. This CDR3 has 14 amino acids. CDR3 bases: TGTGCCAGCAGGGAAGGACACACAAACACTGAAGCTTTCTTT. It yields the protein CASREGHTNTEAFF.

The CDR3 coding sequence is TGTGCCAGCAGTGAAGAAAAACTAGCGTACTACAATGAGCAGTTCTTC. Protein sequence: CASSEEKLAYYNEQFF. This chain connects TRBV2 to TRBJ2-1; 7 positions agree with TRBD2. V lost 1 base to trimming and J lost 3 bases; unmatched junction nucleotides: 6. The CDR3 consists of 16 residues. Looked up from germline, CDR1 is SNHLY and CDR2 is FYNNEI.

The sample holds many counts of this clonotype. CDR3 sequence: CASIMSGGSTDTQYF. Here the CDR3 DNA reads TGTGCCAGCATCATGTCAGGAGGGAGCACAGATACGCAGTATTTT. V is TRBV12-3 or TRBV12-4 and J is TRBJ2-3; TRBD2 might be the D (6 bases). V was shortened by 7 bases and J by 0 bases, with 14 bases between the two germline ends. The CDR3 is 15 residues long.

This clonotype has more than one count but fewer than ten. V and J are TRBV14 and TRBJ2-5, with 13 bases that match TRBD2. Trimming at V came to 1 base and at J to 12 bases, leaving 5 bases not matched to a gene. CDR3 length: 14 residues. Per the germline V gene, CDR1 is SGHDN and CDR2 is FVKESK. The CDR3 bases are TGTGCCAGCAGCCAAGGACTAGCGGGAGGTGGCGAGTACTTC. This translates into CASSQGLAGGGEYF.